The source of this TCR beta chain is a study of blood T cell repertoires in COVID-19 (dated by TCRdb to the early 2020s). With regard to the full study: The collaborator samples originated in the United States, Italy and Spain and spanned the acute and convalescent phases of COVID-19. Deeply sampled blood TCRbeta repertoires from subjects exposed to, actively infected with, or recovered from COVID-19 were included in the dataset. The material from the prospective study consisted of cDNA or gDNA derived from T cells, B-cell-depleted T cells, or PBMCs. Samples were obtained from the ongoing ImmuneRACE study (first 160 participants) and from roughly 1,300 subjects provided by 6 global collaborators. The repertoires were made available in a free public database intended to serve as a resource for research on the immune response to SARS-CoV-2. Where available, HLA class I and class II types were taken from metadata supplied by the sample provider and were not determined by assay-based typing. Nearly every sample came with metadata listing a de-identified subject ID, COVID-19 status, age in years and sex. Broad study findings and their caveats: The quantity of clinical and demographic metadata differed by source and by participant and was supplied without curation.

The immunoSEQ Assay, a bias-controlled multiplex PCR, was used to amplify TCRbeta CDR3 regions from genomic DNA. Regarding the original processing steps: Within the assay, amplification of reference gene primers was used to estimate how many nucleated cells each sample contained. To quantify the absolute abundance of each unique TCRbeta CDR3 rearrangement, sequence reads were collapsed and filtered. For each sample, productive Simpson clonality was calculated as the square root of Simpson's diversity index across productive rearrangements. TCRdb holds this immuneACCESS table with in-frame rearrangements only. Some clones are missing; in checked studies, unresolved V genes explain under half, and the rest has no known cause. The V and J calls and clone size come from that table; D and trimming were worked out from the DNA. Across this sample there are some 500,000 clones, with approximately 91% seen only once. Roughly 8% of the sample is held by the ten biggest clonotypes.

One collaborating source in Seattle enrolled patients during active infection and followed them longitudinally through the course of disease. Collaborating institutions collected whole blood in K2EDTA tubes following their own protocols. For TCRbeta analysis, collaborators shipped samples in one of three forms: frozen whole blood, isolated PBMCs, or DNA extracted from either of those sample types. The CDR3 sequence holds 15 residues, the cysteine and phenylalanine included. The DNA shown is the 45-base CDR3, in frame from base 1. Trimming at the junction amounts to 0 bases on V and 0 bases on J, and the germline ends lie 5 bases apart. CDR1 and CDR2, looked up from the germline V gene (reference sequence), are LGHDT and YNNKEL. As for this clone: Its antigen is unknown. Qualities for individual bases were not recorded, and no much larger clone is one base off.

The chain couples TRBV3-1 (or the pseudogene TRBV3-2) to TRBJ2-2, with the D gene not clear enough to name. The sample taken for sequencing was peripheral blood. The clonotype originates from a woman between 45 and 60 years old with COVID-19, enrolled during active disease. The sequenced DNA is TGTGCCAGCAGCCAAGATTCAACGAACACCGGGGAGCTGTTTTTT. Translated, it gives CASSQDSTNTGELFF.